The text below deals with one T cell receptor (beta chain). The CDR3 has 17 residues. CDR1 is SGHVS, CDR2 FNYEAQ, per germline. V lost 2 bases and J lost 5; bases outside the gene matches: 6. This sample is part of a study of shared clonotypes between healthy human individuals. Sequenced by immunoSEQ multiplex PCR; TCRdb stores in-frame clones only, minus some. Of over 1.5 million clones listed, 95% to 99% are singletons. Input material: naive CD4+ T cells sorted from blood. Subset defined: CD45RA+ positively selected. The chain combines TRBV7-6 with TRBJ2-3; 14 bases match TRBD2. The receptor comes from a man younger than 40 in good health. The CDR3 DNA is TGTGCCAGCAGCTTAAGACTAGCGGGAGGGCCCGGAGATACGCAGTATTTT. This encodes CASSLRLAGGPGDTQYF.